What follows is one T cell receptor (beta chain) and its context. Germline lookup yields CDR1 MNHEY and CDR2 SVGEGT. This CDR3 is built from 13 residues. The V end lost 3 bases, the J end lost 3 bases, and 6 bases lay between the germline ends. This record comes from a study of T cells in Graves' hyperthyroidism and ophthalmopathy. The CDR3 regions of TCR beta were amplified from RNA transcripts. HTBI primers were used for first-round RT-PCR of the TCR CDR3. Via MiXCR, TCRdb re-called the multiplex PCR reads, giving one row per CDR3 protein. The sample comprises more than 450,000 distinct CDR3 sequences, about 20% of which are singletons, and 47% rests with the top ten.

The TCR sequence derives from a man aged 35 to 55 with Graves' ophthalmopathy. Sequencing was carried out using blood. The chain has TRBV6-2 or TRBV6-3 and TRBJ2-1; unclear D gene. CDR3 sequence: CASSYERYNEQFF. CDR3 nucleotides: TGTGCCAGCAGTTATGAGCGCTACAATGAGCAGTTCTTC.